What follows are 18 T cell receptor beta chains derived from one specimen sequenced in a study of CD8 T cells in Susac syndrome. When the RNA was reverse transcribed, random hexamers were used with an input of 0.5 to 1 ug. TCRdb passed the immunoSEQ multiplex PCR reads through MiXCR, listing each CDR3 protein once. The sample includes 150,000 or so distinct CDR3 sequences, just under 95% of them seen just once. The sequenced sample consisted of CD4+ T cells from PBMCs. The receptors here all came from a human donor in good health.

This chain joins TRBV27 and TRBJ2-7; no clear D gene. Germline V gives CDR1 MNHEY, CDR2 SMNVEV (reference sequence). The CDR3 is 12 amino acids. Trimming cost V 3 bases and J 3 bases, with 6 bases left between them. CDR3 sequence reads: CASSFRYYEQYF. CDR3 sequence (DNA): TGTGCCAGCAGTTTCAGGTACTACGAGCAGTACTTC.

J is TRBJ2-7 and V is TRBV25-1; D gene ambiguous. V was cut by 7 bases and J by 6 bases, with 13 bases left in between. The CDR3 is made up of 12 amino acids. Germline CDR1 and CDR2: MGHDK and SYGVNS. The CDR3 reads CASMGSPSEQYF. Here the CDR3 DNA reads TGTGCCAGCATGGGATCACCCAGCGAGCAGTACTTC.

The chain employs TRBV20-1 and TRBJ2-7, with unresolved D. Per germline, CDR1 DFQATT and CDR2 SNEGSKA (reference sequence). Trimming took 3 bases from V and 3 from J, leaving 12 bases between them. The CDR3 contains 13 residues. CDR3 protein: CSASPPANYEQYF. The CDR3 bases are TGCAGTGCTAGCCCCCCCGCCAACTACGAGCAGTACTTC.

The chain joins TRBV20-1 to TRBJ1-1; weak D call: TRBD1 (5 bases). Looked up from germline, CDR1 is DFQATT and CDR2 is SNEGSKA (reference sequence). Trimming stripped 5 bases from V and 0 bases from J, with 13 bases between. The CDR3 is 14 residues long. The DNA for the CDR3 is TGCAGTGCTGGAAGTGGACATTTGAACACTGAAGCTTTCTTT. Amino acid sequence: CSAGSGHLNTEAFF.

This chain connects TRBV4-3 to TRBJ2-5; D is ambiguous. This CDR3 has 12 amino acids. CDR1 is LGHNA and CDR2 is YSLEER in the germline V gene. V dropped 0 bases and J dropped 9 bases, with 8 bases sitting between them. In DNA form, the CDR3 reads TGCGCCAGCAGCCAAGAGGGCGGTGCCCAGTACTTC. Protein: CASSQEGGAQYF.

CDR3 loop: CAIRGASGAYNEQFF. CDR3 in DNA: TGTGCCATCAGGGGCGCTAGCGGGGCCTACAATGAGCAGTTCTTC. This rearrangement joins TRBV10-3 to TRBJ2-1; the match to TRBD2 covers 9 bases. CDR1 is ENHRY and CDR2 is SYGVKD in the germline V gene. V shed 6 bases, J shed 2 bases, and the junction held 5 bases outside the gene matches. The CDR3 has 15 residues.

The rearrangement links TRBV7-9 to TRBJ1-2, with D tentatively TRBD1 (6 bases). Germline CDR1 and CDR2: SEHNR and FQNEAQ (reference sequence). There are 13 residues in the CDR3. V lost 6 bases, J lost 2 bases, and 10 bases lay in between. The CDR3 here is CASRRTENYGYTF. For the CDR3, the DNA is TGTGCCAGCAGACGGACAGAGAACTATGGCTACACCTTC.

The CDR3, as DNA: TGCAGTGCGAAGACTGGCGGGGGGGCGAATGAGCAGTTCTTC. As protein: CSAKTGGGANEQFF. The chain links TRBV20-1 to TRBJ2-1, with 9 bases matching TRBD2. The germline gives CDR1 DFQATT, CDR2 SNEGSKA (reference sequence). Losses at the gene ends were 6 bases for V and 7 bases for J; bases not matched to a gene: 10. The CDR3 has 14 amino acids.

The CDR3 DNA sequence: TGCAGTGCTACAGGAACTAGCGAGGATACGCAGTATTTT. Its protein is CSATGTSEDTQYF. The V gene is TRBV20-1, the J gene TRBJ2-3; 7 bases align to TRBD2. Germline CDR1 reads DFQATT; CDR2 reads SNEGSKA (reference sequence). The V and J ends lost 4 bases and 6 bases, in that order; junction bases with no gene match: 7. The CDR3 has 13 residues.

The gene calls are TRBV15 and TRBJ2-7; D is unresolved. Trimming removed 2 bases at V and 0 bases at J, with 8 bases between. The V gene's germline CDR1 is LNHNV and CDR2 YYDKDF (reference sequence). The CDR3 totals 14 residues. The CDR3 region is CATSRQEPSYEQYF. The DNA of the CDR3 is TGTGCCACCAGCAGACAGGAACCCTCCTACGAGCAGTACTTC.

The CDR3 loop is CSARGGYEQYF. CDR3 nucleotides: TGCAGTGCTAGGGGGGGGTACGAGCAGTACTTC. This chain links TRBV20-1 with TRBJ2-7; 7 bases are a match to TRBD2. CDR3 length equals 11 residues. Germline V lookup: CDR1 DFQATT, CDR2 SNEGSKA (reference sequence). V trimming: 3 bases; J trimming: 4 bases; junction bases outside the gene matches: 0.

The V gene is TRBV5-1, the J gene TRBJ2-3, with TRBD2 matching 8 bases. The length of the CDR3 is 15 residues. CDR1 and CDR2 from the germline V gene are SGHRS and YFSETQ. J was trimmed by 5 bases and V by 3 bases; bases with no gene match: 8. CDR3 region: CASSSLSAGGDTQYF. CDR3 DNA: TGCGCCAGCAGCTCCCTCTCCGCGGGGGGAGATACGCAGTATTTT.

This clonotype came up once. CDR3 sequence: CSASTGTGRGETQYF. In DNA form, the CDR3 reads TGCAGTGCTAGCACCGGGACAGGGAGGGGAGAGACCCAGTACTTC. J is TRBJ2-5 and V is TRBV20-1; 9 bases agree with TRBD1. With 3 bases clipped from V and 4 bases from J, the junction kept 9 bases outside the gene matches. The CDR3 has 15 amino acids. The germline CDR1 and CDR2 sequences are DFQATT and SNEGSKA (reference sequence).

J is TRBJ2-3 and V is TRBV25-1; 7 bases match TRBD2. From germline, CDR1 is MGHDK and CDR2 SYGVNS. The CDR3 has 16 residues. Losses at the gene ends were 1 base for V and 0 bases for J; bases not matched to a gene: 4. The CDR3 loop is CASSEWVGGSTDTQYF. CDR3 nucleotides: TGTGCCAGCAGTGAATGGGTCGGGGGGAGCACAGATACGCAGTATTTT.

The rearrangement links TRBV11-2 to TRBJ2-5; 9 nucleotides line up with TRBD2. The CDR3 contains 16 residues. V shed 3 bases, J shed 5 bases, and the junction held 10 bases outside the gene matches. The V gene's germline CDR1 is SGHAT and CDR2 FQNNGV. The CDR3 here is CASSFQRGDRGETQYF. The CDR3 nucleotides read TGTGCCAGCAGCTTCCAGCGGGGGGACCGCGGGGAGACCCAGTACTTC.

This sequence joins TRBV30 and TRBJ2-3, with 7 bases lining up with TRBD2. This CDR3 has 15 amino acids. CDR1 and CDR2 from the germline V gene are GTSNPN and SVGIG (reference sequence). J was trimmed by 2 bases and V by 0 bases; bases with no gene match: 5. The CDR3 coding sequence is TGTGCCTGGAGTGTAGGGCTAGCGGACACAGATACGCAGTATTTT. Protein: CAWSVGLADTDTQYF.

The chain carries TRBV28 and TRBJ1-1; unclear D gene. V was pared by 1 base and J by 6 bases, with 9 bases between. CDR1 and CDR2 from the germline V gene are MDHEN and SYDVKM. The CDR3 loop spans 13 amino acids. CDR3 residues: CASSLLSWAEAFF. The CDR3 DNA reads TGTGCCAGCAGTTTATTATCATGGGCTGAAGCTTTCTTT. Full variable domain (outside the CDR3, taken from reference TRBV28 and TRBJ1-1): DVKVTQSSRYLVKRTGEKVFLECVQDMDHENMFWYRQDPGLGLRLIYFSYDVKMKEKGDIPEGYSVSREKKERFSLILESASTNQTSMYLCASSLLSWAEAFFGQGTRLTVV.

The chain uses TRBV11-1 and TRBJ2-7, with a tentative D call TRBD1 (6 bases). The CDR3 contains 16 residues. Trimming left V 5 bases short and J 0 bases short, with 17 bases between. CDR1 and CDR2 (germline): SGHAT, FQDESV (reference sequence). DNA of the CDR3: TGTGCCAGCAGCACACACCTGGACAGTTTCTCCTACGAGCAGTACTTC. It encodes CASSTHLDSFSYEQYF.